This T cell receptor beta chain was obtained from a study of cytomegalovirus exposure and HLA in healthy donors. On the study more broadly: Most genotyped donors, roughly 83% of 398, had Caucasian-associated genetic ancestry.

Details on this clone: Its antigen is currently unknown.

The PCR had 60 Vbeta and 13 Jbeta primers. TCRdb's copy holds only in-frame clones and misses some; the assay was immunoSEQ multiplex PCR. The data contain around 140,000 clones, around 75% of them singletons. Whole-study findings and limits: In a later analysis, TCR beta V- and J-gene trimming showed a link to a missense DCLRE1C variant. Overall, about 160 TCR beta chains were annotated as cytomegalovirus-associated.

The sequence was collected from a man aged 25 to 45 in good health and CMV-seronegative. The sequenced material came from PBMCs.

CDR3 nucleotides: TGTGCCAGCAGTCCCATCCGCCCAGGAGCGGGGATCTCCTACGAGCAGTACTTC. This encodes CASSPIRPGAGISYEQYF. The genes are TRBV2 and TRBJ2-7; 7 positions agree with TRBD2. V was pared by 5 bases and J by 0 bases, with 16 bases of the junction left unmatched. Germline V lookup: CDR1 SNHLY, CDR2 FYNNEI. The CDR3 is 18 amino acids.